This T cell receptor (beta chain) was recorded in a study of blood T cell repertoires in COVID-19. For the study at large: COVID-19 samples from acute and convalescent phases originated in the United States, Italy and Spain.

This CDR3 contains 13 residues. Trimming pared 6 bases from V and 13 bases from J, leaving 19 bases between. Germline CDR1 reads MDHEN; CDR2 reads SYDVKM. This clone came up once. Produced via immunoSEQ multiplex PCR; TCRdb's table is partial and in-frame only. The data hold fewer than 250,000 clones, with over 70% observed a single time. The TCR was taken from a woman between 45 and 65 years old with acute or convalescent COVID-19. Sequencing was performed on peripheral blood. The V gene is TRBV28, the J gene TRBJ1-5; D gene unclear. The CDR3 nucleotides are TGTGCCAGCAGCCCTAGTCCGATCCTCTTTCAGCATTTT. Its translation is CASSPSPILFQHF.